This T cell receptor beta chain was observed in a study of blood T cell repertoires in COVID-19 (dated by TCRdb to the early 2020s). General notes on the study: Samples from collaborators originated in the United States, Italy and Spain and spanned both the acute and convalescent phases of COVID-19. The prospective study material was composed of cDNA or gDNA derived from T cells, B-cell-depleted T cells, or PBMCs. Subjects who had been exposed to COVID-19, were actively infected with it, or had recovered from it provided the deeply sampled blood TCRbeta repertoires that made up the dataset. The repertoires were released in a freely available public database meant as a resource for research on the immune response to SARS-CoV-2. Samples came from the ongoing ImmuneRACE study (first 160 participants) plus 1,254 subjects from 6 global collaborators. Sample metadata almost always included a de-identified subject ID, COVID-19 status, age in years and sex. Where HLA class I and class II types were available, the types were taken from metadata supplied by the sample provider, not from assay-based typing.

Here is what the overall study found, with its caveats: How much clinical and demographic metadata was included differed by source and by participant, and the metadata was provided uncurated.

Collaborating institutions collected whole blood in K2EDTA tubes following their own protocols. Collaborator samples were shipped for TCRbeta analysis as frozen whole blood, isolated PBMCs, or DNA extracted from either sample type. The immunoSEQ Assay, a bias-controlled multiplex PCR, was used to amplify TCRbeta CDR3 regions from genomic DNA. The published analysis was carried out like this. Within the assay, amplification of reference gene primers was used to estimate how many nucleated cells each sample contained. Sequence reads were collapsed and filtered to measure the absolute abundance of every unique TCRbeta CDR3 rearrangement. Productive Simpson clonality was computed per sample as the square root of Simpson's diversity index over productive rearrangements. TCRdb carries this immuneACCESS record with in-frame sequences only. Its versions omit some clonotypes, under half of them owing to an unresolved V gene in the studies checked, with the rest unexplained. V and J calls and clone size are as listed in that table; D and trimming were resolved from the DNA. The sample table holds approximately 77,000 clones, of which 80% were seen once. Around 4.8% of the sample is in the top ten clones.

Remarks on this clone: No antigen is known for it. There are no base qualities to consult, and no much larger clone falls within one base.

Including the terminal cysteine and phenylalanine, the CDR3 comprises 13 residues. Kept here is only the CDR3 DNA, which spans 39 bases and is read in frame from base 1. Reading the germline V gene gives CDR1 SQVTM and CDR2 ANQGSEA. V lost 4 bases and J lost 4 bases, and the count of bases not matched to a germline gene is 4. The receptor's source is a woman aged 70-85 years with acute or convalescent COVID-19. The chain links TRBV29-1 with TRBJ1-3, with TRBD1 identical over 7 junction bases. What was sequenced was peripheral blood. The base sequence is TGCAGCGTTGGACAGGGAGGAGGAAACACCATATATTTT. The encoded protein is CSVGQGGGNTIYF.